The entry below gives a single TCR beta chain sequence along with its context. Its antigen has not been determined. The record has no base qualities; no much larger clone is one base away. The sample belongs to a study of OX40 agonist ivuxolimab in advanced cancers. For the study in its entirety: The costimulatory receptor OX40 (CD134) was targeted by ivuxolimab, a fully human IgG2 agonistic monoclonal antibody. Patients were allowed to have had prior anti-PD-1, anti-PD-L1 or anti-CTLA-4 therapy, and 40% of the dose-escalation patients had previously received checkpoint inhibitors. The paper reports the monotherapy dose-escalation portion (N = 52 patients) of the phase I ivuxolimab trial. A male proportion of under 85% and a mean age of around 60 years, ranging from roughly 23 to 85, were recorded for the dose-escalation cohort. Partial responses occurred in three dose-escalation patients: two with cutaneous melanoma and one with hepatocellular carcinoma. Peripheral TCRbeta sequencing was intended to test whether TCR sequence diversity was altered and clonal T-cell expansion was caused by ivuxolimab. Of the approximately 50 dose-escalation patients, hepatocellular carcinoma was present in about 20, melanoma in some 15, renal cell carcinoma in 9 and head and neck cancer in 9. Intravenous ivuxolimab was administered to patients every 2 weeks at six dose levels: 0.01, 0.1, 0.3, 1.5, 3 and 10 mg/kg. The full study reports these points: After ivuxolimab, expanded clones were on average more numerous among CD8+ T cells than among CD4+ T cells. At doses of 0.1 to 3.0 mg/kg, clonal expansion of both CD4+ and CD8+ T cells in blood was seen between baseline and week 6. The antigen specificity of the clonally expanded peripheral T cells was not determined. Low levels of normalized T-cell clonal expansion were also seen in some nonresponding patients. In the 0.1-3.0 mg/kg groups, partial responders had among the lowest normalized peripheral clonal expansion, particularly in CD8+ T cells.

Ends trimmed: V by 4 bases, J by 3 bases; bases unmatched to a gene: 3. There are 14 amino acids in the CDR3, from cysteine to phenylalanine inclusive. Only CDR3 DNA remains: 42 bases, in frame from the first base. Looking up the germline V gene yields CDR1 SGHRS and CDR2 YFSETQ. The trial excluded patients who had a history of autoimmune disease or were on systemic immunosuppression. In every dose cohort, peripheral blood was drawn for TCR sequencing at baseline, cycle 4 day 1, and cycle 7 day 1. Samples were obtained from an open-label, multicenter, first-in-human phase I dose-escalation trial of ivuxolimab. Adults with locally advanced or metastatic melanoma, renal cell carcinoma, hepatocellular carcinoma or head and neck squamous cell carcinoma were enrolled in the trial. Before TCR sequencing, CD4+ T cells and CD8+ T cells were sorted from peripheral blood as separate populations. Genomic DNA was extracted from sorted cells for sequencing of the TCRbeta CDR3 region. TCRbeta CDR3 regions were sequenced using the immunoSEQ Assay. This immuneACCESS table, as held by TCRdb, lists in-frame sequences with V and J called but not all clones. Of the missing ones, under half trace to an unresolved V gene in checked studies; the others have no known cause. Counted in this sample were fewer than 35,000 clones; 81% of them appeared once. The top ten hold roughly 20% of the sample.

The chain employs TRBV5-1 and TRBJ2-3, with 9 bases in between that match TRBD2. The sequence came from an adult with an advanced solid tumor such as melanoma, head and neck, liver or kidney cancer. Here the sequenced sample was CD4+ or CD8+ T cells sorted from blood, taken in a trial of the OX40 agonist ivuxolimab. The CDR3: CASSMGLATDTQYF. The DNA sequence is given as TGCGCCAGCAGCATGGGACTAGCAACAGATACGCAGTATTTT.